Below are 14 T cell receptor beta chains sequenced from a single sample in a study of cytomegalovirus exposure and HLA in healthy donors. PCR primers comprised 60 Vbeta and 13 Jbeta primers. The table came from immunoSEQ multiplex PCR; TCRdb's copy has only in-frame clones and leaves some out. The sample has about 180,000 clones, roughly 80% seen once. The source material was PBMCs. These TCRs come from a man aged 40-50 years in good health and CMV-seronegative.

This rearrangement joins TRBV14 to TRBJ2-7, with D possibly being TRBD2 (6 bases). V was clipped by 2 bases and J by 0 bases, with 8 bases between them. The CDR3 contains 14 residues. CDR1 and CDR2 (germline): SGHDN, FVKESK. CDR3 loop: CASSQSGVSYEQYF. For the CDR3, the DNA is TGTGCCAGCAGCCAATCGGGGGTCTCCTACGAGCAGTACTTC.

The chain uses TRBV28 and TRBJ2-1; 10 nucleotides align to TRBD1. The CDR3 has 14 residues. Germline-derived CDR1 and CDR2 are MDHEN and SYDVKM. With 5 bases clipped from V and 3 bases from J, the junction kept 1 base outside the gene matches. The CDR3 DNA sequence: TGTGCCAGCAGTGGGACAGGGGTCTACAATGAGCAGTTCTTC. It translates to CASSGTGVYNEQFF. The variable domain in full, with the rest retrieved from reference TRBV28 and TRBJ2-1, is DVKVTQSSRYLVKRTGEKVFLECVQDMDHENMFWYRQDPGLGLRLIYFSYDVKMKEKGDIPEGYSVSREKKERFSLILESASTNQTSMYLCASSGTGVYNEQFFGPGTRLTVL.

This chain uses TRBV11-3 with TRBJ1-1, with D perhaps TRBD1 (6 bases). In germline, CDR1 is SGHNT, CDR2 YENEEA. The CDR3 spans 14 residues. Trimming pared 1 base from V and 6 bases from J, leaving 12 bases between. This CDR3 reads CASSLVGRGAEAFF. The DNA of the CDR3 is TGTGCCAGCAGCTTAGTAGGCAGGGGAGCTGAAGCTTTCTTT.

In nucleotides, the CDR3 is TGTGCCAGCAGCTTCCAGGGGGCCCATGAGCAGTTCTTC. Translated, it gives CASSFQGAHEQFF. This rearrangement joins TRBV5-5 to TRBJ2-1, with 8 bases lining up with TRBD1. Germline V gene data show CDR1 as SGHKS and CDR2 as YYEKEE (reference sequence). The V gene end was trimmed by 2 bases and the J gene end by 8 bases; junction bases not matched to a gene: 3. The CDR3 totals 13 residues.

This clone was seen a single time. CDR3 protein: CASSPRPGSNQPQHF. CDR3 coding DNA: TGTGCCAGCAGCCCCCGGCCGGGGAGCAATCAGCCCCAGCATTTT. V is TRBV7-2 and J is TRBJ1-5; D is uncertain. Deletions cut 5 bases from V and 1 base from J, with 12 bases between. Germline lookup yields CDR1 SGHTA and CDR2 FQGNSA. This CDR3 is built from 15 residues.

The chain links TRBV5-4 to TRBJ1-2; 7 nucleotides line up with TRBD1. CDR1 SGHNT and CDR2 YYREEE come from the germline V gene (reference sequence). The length of the CDR3 is 15 residues. The V segment lost 3 bases and the J segment 8 bases; nucleotides outside the gene matches: 13. CDR3 region: CASSSGQDMLRGYTF. CDR3 bases: TGTGCCAGCAGCTCCGGACAGGACATGCTTAGGGGCTACACCTTC.

J is TRBJ2-1 and V is TRBV28; 13 nucleotides align to TRBD2. The CDR3 sequence is 18 residues long. Germline values: CDR1 MDHEN, CDR2 SYDVKM. The trim removed 3 bases at V and 5 bases at J, leaving 10 bases unmatched. The CDR3 here is CASSFGTGLAGWDNEQFF. The CDR3 DNA reads TGTGCCAGCAGTTTTGGAACGGGACTAGCGGGATGGGACAATGAGCAGTTCTTC.

CDR3 loop: CASSSLHSGAVATGELFF. The CDR3 coding sequence is TGTGCCAGTAGTTCCCTACACAGTGGGGCGGTTGCCACCGGGGAGCTGTTTTTT. V gene TRBV19 combines with J gene TRBJ2-2; D may be TRBD1 (5 bases). The CDR3 contains 18 residues. V was trimmed by 5 bases and J by 4 bases, leaving 23 bases between them. The germline gives CDR1 LNHDA, CDR2 SQIVND (reference sequence).

This clone was seen just once. Other DNA sequences within the sample encode an identical CDR3. V gene TRBV7-2 combines with J gene TRBJ1-5, with D tentatively TRBD1 (6 bases). The CDR3 runs to 16 residues. Trimming pared 6 bases from V and 4 bases from J, leaving 19 bases between. Germline CDR1 and CDR2: SGHTA and FQGNSA. The CDR3 DNA is TGTGCCAGCAGTTCTGAAACAGGGTTCTGGAATCAGCCCCAGCATTTT. It encodes CASSSETGFWNQPQHF.

The rearrangement joins TRBV4-2 to TRBJ1-4, with 7 bases matching TRBD1. The CDR3 contains 16 residues. CDR1 and CDR2 from the germline V gene are LGHNA and YNFKEQ. After removal of 5 bases from V and 4 bases from J, the junction contained 10 bases not matched to a gene. The CDR3 DNA follows: TGTGCCAGCAGCACGCAACGACAGGGCCTTAATGAAAAACTGTTTTTT. It specifies CASSTQRQGLNEKLFF.

The rearrangement joins TRBV6-6 to TRBJ2-5; a possible D gene is TRBD1 (6 bases). Germline CDR1 and CDR2: MNHNY and SVGAGI (reference sequence). V dropped 0 bases and J dropped 3 bases, with 11 bases sitting between them. This CDR3 is 15 amino acids long. DNA for the CDR3: TGTGCCAGCAGTTACTCGACAGGAGGAGAAGAGACCCAGTACTTC. This gives the protein CASSYSTGGEETQYF.

The V gene is TRBV10-1, the J gene TRBJ2-1, with D perhaps TRBD1 (5 bases). Trimming took off 6 bases at V and 6 bases at J, with 12 bases between the two ends. The CDR3 has 13 residues. Germline CDR1 reads WNHNN; CDR2 reads SYGVQD (reference sequence). CDR3 sequence: CASSPQGINEQFF. CDR3 DNA sequence: TGCGCCAGCAGCCCGCAGGGTATCAATGAGCAGTTCTTC.

J is TRBJ2-5 and V is TRBV11-2, with TRBD2 matching over 16 bases. Germline V lookup: CDR1 SGHAT, CDR2 FQNNGV. The CDR3 consists of 18 residues. V gave up 4 bases and J gave up 5 bases; unmatched junction bases: 10. The CDR3 is CASSWAGLAGGIGETQYF. The CDR3 DNA reads as TGTGCCAGCAGCTGGGCGGGACTAGCGGGGGGGATCGGGGAGACCCAGTACTTC. Combining the CDR3 with reference TRBV11-2 and TRBJ2-5 gives the whole variable domain EAGVAQSPRYKIIEKRQSVAFWCNPISGHATLYWYQQILGQGPKLLIQFQNNGVVDDSQLPKDRFSAERLKGVDSTLKIQPAKLEDSAVYLCASSWAGLAGGIGETQYFGPGTRLLVL.

The chain couples TRBV7-8 to TRBJ2-1; D not resolved. Trimming left V 5 bases short and J 6 bases short, with 14 bases between. CDR1 SGHVS and CDR2 FQNEAQ come from the germline V gene. This CDR3 contains 14 residues. DNA for the CDR3: TGTGCCAGCAGCCCTAATGAGCTAGGCAATGAGCAGTTCTTC. Protein sequence: CASSPNELGNEQFF. The full variable domain, in which reference TRBV7-8 and TRBJ2-1 provide the parts outside the CDR3, is GAGVSQSPRYKVAKRGQDVALRCDPISGHVSLFWYQQALGQGPEFLTYFQNEAQLDKSGLPSDRFFAERPEGSVSTLKIQRTQQEDSAVYLCASSPNELGNEQFFGPGTRLTVL.